One sample yielded the 18 T cell receptor beta chains listed below, sequenced in a study of blood T cell repertoires in COVID-19. The data were produced by immunoSEQ multiplex PCR, yet TCRdb's version contains in-frame clones alone and is incomplete. The repertoire holds nearly 55,000 clones, with approximately 84% as singletons. The sequenced sample consisted of peripheral blood. The receptors were gathered from a human donor with active or convalescent COVID-19. The donor label of this sample is uncertain.

The V call is TRBV10-1, the J call TRBJ2-3, with 8 bases lining up with TRBD1. The CDR3 has 15 residues. The V gene end was trimmed by 7 bases and the J gene end by 2 bases; junction bases not matched to a gene: 8. From germline, CDR1 is WNHNN and CDR2 SYGVQD (reference sequence). The CDR3 nucleotides read TGCGCCAGCATCGGGACAGGAAGCAACACAGATACGCAGTATTTT. Protein: CASIGTGSNTDTQYF.

CDR3 in amino acids: CASSLAQGTNTEAFF. CDR3 nucleotides: TGCGCCAGCAGCTTAGCACAGGGTACGAACACTGAAGCTTTCTTT. The chain has TRBV5-1 and TRBJ1-1; tentative D call: TRBD1 (6 bases). The V end was cut by 2 bases, the J end by 1 base, with 12 bases between. CDR1 and CDR2 from the germline V gene are SGHRS and YFSETQ. The CDR3 length is 15 residues.

V gene TRBV28 combines with J gene TRBJ1-6, with D possibly TRBD1 on 5 matching bases. This CDR3 has 15 amino acids. Trimming left V 2 bases short and J 10 bases short, with 15 bases between. CDR1 MDHEN and CDR2 SYDVKM come from the germline V gene. The CDR3 DNA reads as TGTGCCAGCAGTTTAAAGGCAGGGCCCCACTCACCCCTCCACTTT. Residues: CASSLKAGPHSPLHF.

The chain has TRBV5-1 and TRBJ1-1; a possible D gene is TRBD1 (6 bases). Germline V gives CDR1 SGHRS, CDR2 YFSETQ. Trimming took off 5 bases at V and 1 base at J, with 18 bases between the two ends. The CDR3 contains 16 residues. CDR3 DNA sequence: TGCGCCAGCAGGGCCACTACGGACAGAACGAACACTGAAGCTTTCTTT. Protein: CASRATTDRTNTEAFF.

This clone was found a few times. The same CDR3 can be traced to other DNA sequences in this sample. The chain has TRBV3-1 (or the pseudogene TRBV3-2) and TRBJ1-1, with a possible D match to TRBD1 (5 bases). The V and J ends lost 3 bases and 0 bases respectively, with 8 bases between them. This CDR3 spans 14 amino acids. Germline CDR1 is LGHDT and CDR2 is YNNKEL (reference sequence). CDR3 DNA: TGTGCCAGCAGCCATCAGGGCATGAACACTGAAGCTTTCTTT. Amino acid sequence: CASSHQGMNTEAFF.

The CDR3 DNA reads as TGCAGTGCTATGGAGTTTGGCTACACCTTC. The encoded protein is CSAMEFGYTF. The chain has TRBV20-1 and TRBJ1-2; D unresolved. The V end lost 4 bases, the J end lost 7 bases, and 7 bases lay between the germline ends. This CDR3 region has 10 residues. The germline gives CDR1 DFQATT, CDR2 SNEGSKA (reference sequence).

A few counts support this clone. CDR3 sequence reads: CASSPGLDLETQYF. Here the CDR3 DNA reads TGTGCCAGCAGCCCTGGACTGGACTTGGAGACCCAGTACTTC. The rearrangement links TRBV11-1 to TRBJ2-5; D possibly corresponds to TRBD2 (5 bases). Trimming removed 5 bases from V and 5 bases from J, with 15 bases in between. The germline gives CDR1 SGHAT, CDR2 FQDESV (reference sequence). The CDR3 has 14 amino acids.

The genes are TRBV4-3 and TRBJ2-3, with D maybe TRBD1 (5 bases). V was trimmed by 0 bases and J by 9 bases, leaving 13 bases between them. CDR3 length: 14 amino acids. Germline V gene sequence: CDR1 LGHNA, CDR2 YSLEER. This CDR3 reads CASSQDWGGETQYF. Here the CDR3 DNA reads TGCGCCAGCAGCCAAGATTGGGGCGGAGAGACGCAGTATTTT.

The chain links TRBV19 to TRBJ2-5; tentative D call: TRBD1 (5 bases). V was pared by 6 bases and J by 1 base, with 12 bases between. The CDR3 has 14 amino acids. Germline CDR1 reads LNHDA; CDR2 reads SQIVND (reference sequence). Here the CDR3 reads CASRARTSQETQYF. CDR3 nucleotides: TGTGCCAGTAGGGCCCGGACATCCCAAGAGACCCAGTACTTC.

The chain carries TRBV9 and TRBJ1-1; possible D gene TRBD1, 5 bases. The CDR3 is made up of 15 amino acids. The germline gives CDR1 SGDLS, CDR2 YYNGEE. V was shortened by 3 bases and J by 4 bases, with 16 bases between the two germline ends. CDR3: CASSEQPRRGTEAFF. CDR3 in DNA: TGTGCCAGCAGCGAACAGCCCCGGAGGGGCACTGAAGCTTTCTTT.

The chain has TRBV6-6 and TRBJ2-1; TRBD1 is a possible D gene (6 bases). The CDR3 consists of 14 residues. Germline assignment: CDR1 MNHNY and CDR2 SVGAGI (reference sequence). The germline V and J ends were trimmed by 8 bases and 6 bases, with 17 bases remaining between them. CDR3 sequence: CASWTRTGSNEQFF. DNA for the CDR3: TGTGCCAGCTGGACGCGAACAGGGAGCAATGAGCAGTTCTTC.

This sequence joins TRBV18 and TRBJ1-6, with D unresolved. Trimming left V 2 bases short and J 5 bases short, with 13 bases between. This CDR3 is built from 16 residues. Germline CDR1 KGHSH, CDR2 LQKENI. The CDR3 reads CASSPYGHTNNSPLHF. The CDR3 DNA reads TGTGCCAGCTCACCATATGGGCATACGAATAATTCACCCCTCCACTTT.

This rearrangement joins TRBV9 to TRBJ1-4; D not certain. Trimming removed 6 bases from V and 10 bases from J, with 19 bases in between. The CDR3 totals 14 residues. CDR1 and CDR2 from the germline V gene are SGDLS and YYNGEE. The CDR3 loop reads CASTSLPGEGKLFF. The CDR3 region has the DNA TGTGCCAGCACCTCCCTCCCCGGGGAGGGAAAACTGTTTTTT.

The J gene is TRBJ1-2, the V gene TRBV3-1 (or the pseudogene TRBV3-2); tentatively, D is TRBD1 (6 bases). Trimming cost V 2 bases and J 7 bases, with 14 bases left between them. CDR1 is LGHDT, CDR2 YNNKEL, per germline (reference sequence). The CDR3 extends over 14 amino acids. CDR3 in DNA: TGTGCCAGCAGCCAATTTAACAGGGCCTCTGGCTACACCTTC. This gives the protein CASSQFNRASGYTF.

The J gene is TRBJ1-5, the V gene TRBV30; D unclear. V lost 1 base and J lost 0, with 4 bases in between. Looked up from germline, CDR1 is GTSNPN and CDR2 is SVGIG (reference sequence). The CDR3 has 13 residues. For the CDR3, the DNA is TGTGCCTGGAGTGGTAATAGCAATCAGCCCCAGCATTTT. Its protein is CAWSGNSNQPQHF.

This rearrangement joins TRBV5-4 to TRBJ1-3, with D possibly TRBD1 on 5 matching bases. Germline V CDR1 and CDR2: SGHNT, YYREEE (reference sequence). Trimming stripped 6 bases from V and 3 bases from J, with 10 bases between. The length of the CDR3 is 13 residues. CDR3 DNA sequence: TGTGCCAGCACCTACACAGGTGGAAACACCATATATTTT. Amino acids: CASTYTGGNTIYF.

The chain uses TRBV5-8 and TRBJ2-2; D is perhaps TRBD2 (6 bases). Trimming stripped 4 bases from V and 4 bases from J, with 11 bases between. Germline V gene lookup returns CDR1 SGHTS and CDR2 YDEGEE. There are 14 residues in the CDR3. This CDR3 is CASSTGLSTGELFF. CDR3 DNA: TGTGCCAGCAGCACGGGACTTAGCACCGGGGAGCTGTTTTTT.

The rearrangement uses TRBV3-1 (or the pseudogene TRBV3-2) and TRBJ2-3; possible D gene TRBD2, 5 bases. The CDR3 is made up of 13 amino acids. Germline V lookup: CDR1 LGHDT, CDR2 YNNKEL (reference sequence). Trimming took off 3 bases at V and 4 bases at J, with 8 bases between the two ends. This CDR3 reads CASSQGSSDTQYF. CDR3 in DNA: TGTGCCAGCAGCCAGGGGAGCTCAGATACGCAGTATTTT.